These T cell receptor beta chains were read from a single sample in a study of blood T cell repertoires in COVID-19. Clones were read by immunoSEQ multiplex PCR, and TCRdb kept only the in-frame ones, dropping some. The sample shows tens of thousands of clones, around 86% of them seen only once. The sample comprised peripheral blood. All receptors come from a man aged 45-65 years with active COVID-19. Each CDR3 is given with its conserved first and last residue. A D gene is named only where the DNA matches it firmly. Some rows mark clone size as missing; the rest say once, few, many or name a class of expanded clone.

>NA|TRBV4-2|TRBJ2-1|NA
TGTGCCAGCAGCCTCGCAGCCGGAGGAAGCAATGAGCAGTTCTTC
CASSLAAGGSNEQFF
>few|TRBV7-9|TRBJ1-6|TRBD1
TGTGCCAGCAGCCTCACAGGGGGCCTCCACTTT
CASSLTGGLHF
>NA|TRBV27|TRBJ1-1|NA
TGTGCCAGCAGTTCCGGGACAAGCACTGAAGCTTTCTTT
CASSSGTSTEAFF
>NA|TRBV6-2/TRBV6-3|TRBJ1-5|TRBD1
TGTGCCAGCAGTAACGACAGGGTCGCGGGGAATAGCAATCAGCCCCAGCATTTT
CASSNDRVAGNSNQPQHF
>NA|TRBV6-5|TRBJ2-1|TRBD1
TGTGCCAGCAGTTACTCGAGGGACAGGGGTTACAATGAGCAGTTCTTC
CASSYSRDRGYNEQFF
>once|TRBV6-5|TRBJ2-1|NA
TGTGCCAGCAGTAATACTAGACCCTACAATGAGCAGTTCTTC
CASSNTRPYNEQFF
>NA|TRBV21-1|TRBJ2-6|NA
TGTGCCAGCAGCCGGGACAGGGGGCTTGGGGCCAACGTCCTGACTTTC
CASSRDRGLGANVLTF
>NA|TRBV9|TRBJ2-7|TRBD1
TGTGCCAGCAGCATGACAGGGGTGGGCTACGAGCAGTACTTC
CASSMTGVGYEQYF
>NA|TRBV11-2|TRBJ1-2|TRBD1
TGTGCCAGCAGCTTCTCAGGGGGCTATGGCTACACCTTC
CASSFSGGYGYTF
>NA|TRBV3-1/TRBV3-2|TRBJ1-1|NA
TGTGCCAGCAGCCAAGATCTTTGGCTGGAAGCTTTCTTT
CASSQDLWLEAFF
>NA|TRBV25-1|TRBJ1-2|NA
TGTGCCAGCAGTGCTACGGGTTTTGGCTATGGCTACACCTTC
CASSATGFGYGYTF
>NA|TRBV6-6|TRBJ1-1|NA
TGTGCCAGCAGTTACTCGAGTGCTCGTCTGAACACTGAAGCTTTCTTT
CASSYSSARLNTEAFF
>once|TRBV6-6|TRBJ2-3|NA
TGTGCCAGCACTCATAGCCCTATCTATAGCACAGATACGCAGTATTTT
CASTHSPIYSTDTQYF
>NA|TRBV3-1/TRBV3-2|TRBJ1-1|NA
TGTGCCAGCAGCCAAGTACAGGGGAACACTGAAGCTTTCTTT
CASSQVQGNTEAFF
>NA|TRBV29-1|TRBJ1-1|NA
TGCAGCGTTGACGTCTCCGGGATTGAAGCTTTCTTT
CSVDVSGIEAFF
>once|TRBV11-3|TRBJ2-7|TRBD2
TGTGCCAGCAGCGCCGCCGGGACTAGCGGGAGCCACGAGCAGTACTTC
CASSAAGTSGSHEQYF
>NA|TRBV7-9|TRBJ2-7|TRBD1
TGTGCCAGCAGCGCCCGACAGGGTTCCTACGAGCAGTACTTC
CASSARQGSYEQYF
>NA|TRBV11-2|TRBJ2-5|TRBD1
TGTGCCAGCAGCTCACAGGGGCGAGGGGAGACCCAGTACTTC
CASSSQGRGETQYF
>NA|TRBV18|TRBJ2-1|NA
TGTGCCAGCTCACCCACAGGGAGCTCCTACAATGAGCAGTTCTTC
CASSPTGSSYNEQFF
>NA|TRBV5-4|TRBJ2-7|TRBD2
TGTGCCAGCAGCCGTTTCTGGGGGGTGGCGGACGGACTAGCGGGAGACGAGCAGTACTTC
CASSRFWGVADGLAGDEQYF
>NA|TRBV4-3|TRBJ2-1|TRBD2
TGCGCCAGCAGCCAAGATACAGTTCGGTCAGCGGGAGATATGAATGAGCAGTTCTTC
CASSQDTVRSAGDMNEQFF
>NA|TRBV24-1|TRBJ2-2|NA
TGTGCCACCAGTGATGACACCAACACCGGGGAGCTGTTTTTT
CATSDDTNTGELFF
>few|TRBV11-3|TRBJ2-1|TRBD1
TGTGCCAGCAGCCCCCCGACAGGGGACAATGAGCAGTTCTTC
CASSPPTGDNEQFF
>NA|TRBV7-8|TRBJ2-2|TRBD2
TGTGCCAGCAGCCTCGGACTAGTAGGCACCGGGGAGCTGTTTTTT
CASSLGLVGTGELFF
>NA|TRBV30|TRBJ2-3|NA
TGTGCCTGGAATCCTAGCCGCCTCACAGATACGCAGTATTTT
CAWNPSRLTDTQYF
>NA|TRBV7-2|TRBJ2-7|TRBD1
TGTGCCAGCAGCTCGTCGCCGGGACAGGGGACCGTTAAGCAGTACTTC
CASSSSPGQGTVKQYF
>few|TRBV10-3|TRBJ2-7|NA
TGTGCCATCAGTGAGGTTTCGCCGGGACAAAGTTGGCACGAGCAGTACTTC
CAISEVSPGQSWHEQYF
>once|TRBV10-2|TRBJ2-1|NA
TGCGCCAGCAGTGAAGCCCAACTAGGTTACAATGAGCAGTTCTTC
CASSEAQLGYNEQFF
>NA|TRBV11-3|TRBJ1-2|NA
TGTGCCAGCAGCTTAGAGGGGGCAGCGGGGTATGGCTACACCTTC
CASSLEGAAGYGYTF
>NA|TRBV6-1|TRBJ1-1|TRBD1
TGTGCCAGCAGTGAAGCGCTTGGGCAGGGGGCGGTTGAAGCTTTCTTT
CASSEALGQGAVEAFF
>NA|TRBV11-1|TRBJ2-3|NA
TGTGCCAGCAGCTTAGCGCTGAGAAGCCCACGCACAGATACGCAGTATTTT
CASSLALRSPRTDTQYF
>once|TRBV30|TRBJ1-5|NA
TGTGCCTGGAGTGTAAACAGAAATAGCAATCAGCCCCAGCATTTT
CAWSVNRNSNQPQHF
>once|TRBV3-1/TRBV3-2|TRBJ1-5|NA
TGTGCCAGCAGCCAAGATACAAATCAGCCCCAGCATTTT
CASSQDTNQPQHF
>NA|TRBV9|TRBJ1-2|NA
TGTGCCAGCAGCGTTGTCCGAGACAGAGGAACTTCTGGCTACACCTTC
CASSVVRDRGTSGYTF
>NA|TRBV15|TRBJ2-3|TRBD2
TGTGCCACCAGCAGAGATTGGCTAGCGGGAGCAGATACGCAGTATTTT
CATSRDWLAGADTQYF
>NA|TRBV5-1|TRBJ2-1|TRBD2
TGCGCCAGCAGCACCGGACTAGCGGCTAACAATGAGCAGTTCTTC
CASSTGLAANNEQFF
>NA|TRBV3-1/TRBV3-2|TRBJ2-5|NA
TGTGCCAGCAGCCGTTGGGACTACCAAGAGACCCAGTACTTC
CASSRWDYQETQYF
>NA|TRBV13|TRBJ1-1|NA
TGTGCCAGCAGCCCGCAGGGTTCCACTGAAGCTTTCTTT
CASSPQGSTEAFF
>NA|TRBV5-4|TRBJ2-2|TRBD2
TGTGCCAGCAGGGCTAGCGGGACTAACACTGGCGGGGAGCTGTTTTTT
CASRASGTNTGGELFF
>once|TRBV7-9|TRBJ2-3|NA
TGTGCCAGCAGCTTCTGGACTCACATACCGGATACGCAGTATTTT
CASSFWTHIPDTQYF
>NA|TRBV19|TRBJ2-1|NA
TGTGCCACTAAGGGGAGGTCCTCCTACAATGAGCAGTTCTTC
CATKGRSSYNEQFF
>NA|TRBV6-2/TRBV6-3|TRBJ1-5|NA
TGTGCCAGCAGTCAAACAAGCAATCAGCCCCAGCATTTT
CASSQTSNQPQHF
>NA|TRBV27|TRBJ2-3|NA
TGTGCCAGCTCCTCAGACAGCATCGCAGATACGCAGTATTTT
CASSSDSIADTQYF
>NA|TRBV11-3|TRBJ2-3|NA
TGTGCCAGCAGCTTAGGGCCCTTTAGCACAGATACGCAGTATTTT
CASSLGPFSTDTQYF
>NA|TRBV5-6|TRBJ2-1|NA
TGTGCCAGCAGCTTGGGGAGGGACAATGAGCAGTTCTTC
CASSLGRDNEQFF
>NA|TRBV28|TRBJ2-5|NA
TGTGCCAGCAGTTTCTCCGGGAAGGGTGGGGGCCTCCAAGAGACCCAGTACTTC
CASSFSGKGGGLQETQYF
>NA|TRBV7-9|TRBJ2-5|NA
TGTGCCAGCAGCTTAGGGTGGGCGGAGACCCAGTACTTC
CASSLGWAETQYF
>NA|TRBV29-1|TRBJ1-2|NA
TGCAGCGTCCGCCTCGCAGTCCCTTGGGGCTACACCTTC
CSVRLAVPWGYTF
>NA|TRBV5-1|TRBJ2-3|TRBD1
TGCGCCAGCAGCCCAAACAGGGGTGTGCGCGATACGCAGTATTTT
CASSPNRGVRDTQYF
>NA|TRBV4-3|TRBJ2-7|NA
TGCGCCAGCAGCCAAGAAAGCCGTAGCTCCTACGAGCAGTACTTC
CASSQESRSSYEQYF
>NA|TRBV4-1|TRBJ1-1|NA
TGCGCCAGCAGAGAGGCTGGGAACACTGAAGCTTTCTTT
CASREAGNTEAFF
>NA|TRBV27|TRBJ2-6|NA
TGTGCCAGCAGTCACGCCACCGGGACACTATACTCTGGGGCCAACGTCCTGACTTTC
CASSHATGTLYSGANVLTF
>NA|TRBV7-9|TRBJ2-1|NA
TGTGCCAGCACCCATAGGGCGGGTTCCTACAATGAGCAGTTCTTC
CASTHRAGSYNEQFF
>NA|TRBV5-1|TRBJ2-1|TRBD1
TGCGCCAGCATCGCGACAGGGGGTTCGTACAATGAGCAGTTCTTC
CASIATGGSYNEQFF